This T cell receptor beta chain was observed in a study of T cell repertoires in cytomegalovirus infection. Study in general: Public signatures in TCR beta pointed to CMV infection and matching HLA type.

Via MiXCR, TCRdb re-called the reads, giving one row per CDR3 protein. The table lists 45,000 to 55,000 distinct CDR3 sequences, 20% to 25% of them singletons. Note on this clonotype: Its target is unknown.

The CDR3 has 16 residues. V shed 6 bases and J shed 4 bases, with 20 bases lying between them. Germline V gives CDR1 MDHEN, CDR2 SYDVKM. Material: CD8+ T cells from cultured PBMCs, obtained from culture after CMV antigen stimulation. The chain combines TRBV28 with TRBJ2-3; D might be TRBD1 (6 bases). This receptor was identified in a human donor in good health (CMV status not recorded). Some clones in this sample may be carry-over from other donors' samples. This CDR3 reads CASSPLQGSHADTQYF. The CDR3 bases are TGTGCCAGCAGCCCTCTGCAGGGGAGCCACGCAGATACGCAGTATTTT.